Each of the 25 T cell receptor beta chains below was sequenced from the same sample in a study of prognosis after radiotherapy for stage I lung cancer. CDR3 of TCR beta was amplified from genomic DNA via a two-round multiplex PCR. It was primers specific to each TRBV and TRBJ gene that first-round PCR used. MiXCR, applied by TCRdb to the multiplex PCR reads, yields one record per CDR3 protein. The table has roughly 30,000 distinct CDR3 sequences, under 60% seen once. This sample comprised PBMCs, obtained before or after stereotactic body radiation therapy (not recorded which). The receptors derive from a donor of 50 years or more with non-small cell lung cancer.

Concerning this clonotype itself: Being one base from a much bigger clone, this may be a read error. The J gene is TRBJ1-1, the V gene TRBV29-1; D gene unclear. The CDR3 consists of 12 residues. Germline loops: CDR1 SQVTM, CDR2 ANQGSEA. CDR3 region: CIALTAGTEAFF. CDR3 nucleotides: TGCATCGCCCTAACTGCGGGCACTGAAGCTTTCTTT.

This rearrangement joins TRBV20-1 to TRBJ2-5; D is undetermined. This CDR3 has 14 amino acids. Germline V lookup: CDR1 DFQATT, CDR2 SNEGSKA (reference sequence). V lost 4 bases to trimming and J lost 5 bases, with 17 bases between them. The CDR3, as DNA: TGCAGTGCTAACGGTCTGGGATCCGGGGAGACCCAGTACTTC. It specifies CSANGLGSGETQYF.

This clonotype appeared many times. V and J are TRBV30 and TRBJ1-6, with 7 bases aligning to TRBD1. The CDR3 totals 16 residues. V dropped 4 bases and J dropped 1; count of bases not matched to a gene: 7. The germline V gene has CDR1 GTSNPN and CDR2 SVGIG (reference sequence). CDR3 DNA: TGTGCCTGGACCCGCCCACAGGGGTCCTATAATTCACCCCTCCACTTT. Protein product: CAWTRPQGSYNSPLHF.

About this clonotype itself: The junction and the germline gene differ at one end; a read error may be behind it. The chain carries TRBV15 and TRBJ2-7; unclear D gene. This CDR3 spans 15 amino acids. CDR1 LNHNV and CDR2 YYDKDF come from the germline V gene (reference sequence). CDR3 bases: TGTGCCACCATCAGAGGCGGTCCCGTCTCCTACAAGCAGTACTTC. It codes for CATIRGGPVSYKQYF.

The chain joins TRBV12-3 or TRBV12-4 to TRBJ2-1; TRBD2 matches 9 bases. The CDR3 has 14 amino acids. V gave up 8 bases and J gave up 7 bases; unmatched junction bases: 9. The CDR3 DNA sequence: TGTGCCAGCTGTTCTAGCGGGGTCCAAAATGAGCAGTTCTTC. Amino acid sequence: CASCSSGVQNEQFF.

The chain's CDR3 is CSVEDLEAGLFLYSNEGYTF. The CDR3 DNA is TGCAGCGTTGAAGATCTTGAGGCGGGGCTTTTTTTATACAGCAATGAGGGCTACACCTTC. J is TRBJ1-2 and V is TRBV29-1, with D maybe TRBD1 (5 bases). Germline-derived CDR1 and CDR2 are SQVTM and ANQGSEA. The CDR3 spans 20 residues. V lost 0 bases, J lost 8 bases, and 34 bases lay in between.

Notes on this clonotype: A junction boundary mismatches the germline segment, possibly from a read error. The CDR3 here is CDSSFWEMGRSEAFF. DNA of the CDR3: TGTGACAGCAGCTTTTGGGAGATGGGGCGGTCCGAAGCTTTCTTT. The J gene is TRBJ1-1, the V gene TRBV7-2; TRBD1 is a possible D gene (5 bases). CDR1 and CDR2 (germline): SGHTA, FQGNSA. There are 15 residues in the CDR3.

In this sample, this clonotype turned up many times. The gene calls are TRBV5-1 and TRBJ2-7; TRBD1 aligns across 7 bases. J gave up 3 bases and V 2 bases, and 2 bases lay outside the gene matches. Germline assignment: CDR1 SGHRS and CDR2 YFSETQ. The length of the CDR3 is 13 residues. In DNA form, the CDR3 reads TGCGCCAGCAGCTTAGGGACAGACTACGAGCAGTACTTC. Translated: CASSLGTDYEQYF.

This clonotype was detected ten times or more. This chain links TRBV5-6 with TRBJ1-3; weak D call: TRBD1 (5 bases). This CDR3 is 15 amino acids long. Per germline, CDR1 SGHDT and CDR2 YYEEEE. Trimming took off 4 bases at V and 0 bases at J, with 11 bases between the two ends. The CDR3 bases are TGTGCCAGCAGCGGCCGGGGCCACTCTGGAAACACCATATATTTT. Translating it yields CASSGRGHSGNTIYF. The whole variable domain, filled in from reference TRBV5-6 and TRBJ1-3, reads DAGVTQSPTHLIKTRGQQVTLRCSPKSGHDTVSWYQQALGQGPQFIFQYYEEEERQRGNFPDRFSGHQFPNYSSELNVNALLLGDSALYLCASSGRGHSGNTIYFGEGSWLTVV.

On this clonotype itself: Because the CDR3 is missing its conserved closing phenylalanine or tryptophan, this is likely a read error. V gene TRBV11-2 combines with J gene TRBJ1-1, with 7 bases lining up with TRBD1. Germline CDR1 reads SGHAT; CDR2 reads FQNNGV. J gave up 8 bases and V 7 bases, and 13 bases lay outside the gene matches. CDR3 length equals 14 residues. In nucleotides, the CDR3 is TGTGCCAGCATGGTGACAGGGACCTTGGGGGAAGCTTTCCTT. This translates into CASMVTGTLGEAFL.

This clonotype was detected many times. The J gene is TRBJ1-3, the V gene TRBV20-1; 8 bases are shared with TRBD1. Germline-derived CDR1 and CDR2 are DFQATT and SNEGSKA (reference sequence). The CDR3 spans 12 residues. V lost 3 bases, J lost 11 bases, and 6 bases stayed unmatched. The CDR3 protein is CSARMDRVSIYF. In DNA form, the CDR3 reads TGCAGTGCTAGGATGGACAGGGTGTCCATATATTTT.

This clonotype occurred many times. The chain carries TRBV20-1 and TRBJ2-7, with D maybe TRBD1 (6 bases). This CDR3 region has 14 residues. V lost 5 bases, J lost 5 bases, and 19 bases lay in between. Germline V gene data show CDR1 as DFQATT and CDR2 as SNEGSKA (reference sequence). DNA of the CDR3: TGCAGTGCTGAGGGGGTGGTGGGTTCCCACGAGCAGTACTTC. It encodes CSAEGVVGSHEQYF.

The table lists this clonotype with many counts. The CDR3 DNA follows: TGTGCCAGCAGCTTACTAGCGGGAACGGGCCATGAGCAGTTCTTC. Amino acid sequence: CASSLLAGTGHEQFF. V is TRBV7-2 and J is TRBJ2-1; 9 positions match TRBD2. Germline assignment: CDR1 SGHTA and CDR2 FQGNSA. The CDR3 spans 15 residues. The V segment lost 2 bases and the J segment 8 bases; nucleotides outside the gene matches: 7.

This clonotype was observed many times. The CDR3 region has the DNA TGTGCCAGCAGCTTGTTAGAGACCCAGTACTTC. This codes for CASSLLETQYF. The V call is TRBV5-4, the J call TRBJ2-5; D gene unclear. Germline-derived CDR1 and CDR2 are SGHNT and YYREEE (reference sequence). V dropped 1 base and J dropped 4 bases, with 2 bases sitting between them. CDR3 length: 11 residues.

This clonotype was seen repeatedly, ten times or more. J is TRBJ1-4 and V is TRBV5-1; D gene uncertain. There are 14 residues in the CDR3. Germline CDR1 reads SGHRS; CDR2 reads YFSETQ. Between the trimmed V and J ends, which lost 4 bases and 3 bases, there was a span of 10 bases. The CDR3 DNA sequence: TGCGCCAGCAGCCCGGGAGTATCTAATGAAAAACTGTTTTTT. Amino acids: CASSPGVSNEKLFF. The whole variable domain, remainder taken from reference TRBV5-1 and TRBJ1-4, is KAGVTQTPRYLIKTRGQQVTLSCSPISGHRSVSWYQQTPGQGLQFLFEYFSETQRNKGNFPGRFSGRQFSNSRSEMNVSTLELGDSALYLCASSPGVSNEKLFFGSGTQLSVL.

In this sample, this clonotype is medium-sized. The chain employs TRBV7-2 and TRBJ2-7; 7 bases agree with TRBD2. Looked up from germline, CDR1 is SGHTA and CDR2 is FQGNSA. The CDR3 has 15 amino acids. Trimming at V came to 6 bases and at J to 3 bases, leaving 11 bases not matched to a gene. CDR3 loop: CASSFSTSKLYEQYF. CDR3 nucleotides: TGTGCCAGCAGTTTCTCGACTAGCAAACTCTACGAGCAGTACTTC.

This clonotype was detected ten times or more. This rearrangement joins TRBV9 to TRBJ2-2; D is undetermined. CDR3 length: 13 amino acids. Between the trimmed V and J ends, which lost 6 bases and 7 bases, there was a span of 13 bases. Germline V gene lookup returns CDR1 SGDLS and CDR2 YYNGEE. The CDR3 spells CASNPSVYGELFF. In DNA, the CDR3 is TGTGCCAGCAACCCGTCGGTCTACGGGGAGCTGTTTTTT.

This clonotype was picked up many times. CDR3 DNA: TGTGCCAGCAGCTTATGGGCGGTAGCGGGAGGGCCGTCAGATACGCAGTATTTT. Its protein product is CASSLWAVAGGPSDTQYF. The genes are TRBV11-2 and TRBJ2-3; TRBD2 agrees at 11 bases. The CDR3 contains 18 residues. Unmatched junction bases numbered 11, after V lost 2 bases and J lost 4 bases. Germline V gives CDR1 SGHAT, CDR2 FQNNGV.

In regard to this clonotype: One base separates it from a far larger clone, so it is likely a read error. V is TRBV6-4 and J is TRBJ1-2; unclear D gene. The CDR3 extends over 12 amino acids. CDR1 is MRHNA and CDR2 is SNTAGT in the germline V gene. For the CDR3, the DNA is TGTGCCAGCAGTTACTCAGGCTATTGCTACACCTTC. It encodes CASSYSGYCYTF.

This clonotype was observed at least ten times. This sequence joins TRBV20-1 and TRBJ2-1, with 10 bases aligning to TRBD2. The CDR3 runs to 14 residues. CDR1 DFQATT and CDR2 SNEGSKA come from the germline V gene (reference sequence). The junction had 3 bases not matched to a gene; V was cut back by 1 base and J by 6 bases. CDR3 region: CSARGLAGANEQFF. The CDR3 DNA reads TGCAGTGCTAGAGGGCTAGCGGGAGCCAATGAGCAGTTCTTC.

The genes are TRBV12-3 or TRBV12-4 and TRBJ2-1; D is uncertain. CDR3 length equals 14 residues. Deletions cut 7 bases from V and 0 bases from J, with 10 bases between. This CDR3 reads CASTGGNSYNEQFF. The CDR3 coding sequence is TGTGCCAGCACTGGCGGAAACTCCTACAATGAGCAGTTCTTC.

There are many counts of this clonotype. The chain is built from TRBV6-1 and TRBJ2-3, with D tentatively TRBD2 (5 bases). The CDR3 is 13 residues long. V was pared by 7 bases and J by 1 base, with 9 bases between. The germline V gene has CDR1 MNHNS and CDR2 SASEGT. CDR3 DNA: TGTGCCAGCAAAAGCGGCGGCACAGATACGCAGTATTTT. It translates to CASKSGGTDTQYF.

The chain couples TRBV7-2 to TRBJ1-2; D call uncertain. Per the germline V gene, CDR1 is SGHTA and CDR2 is FQGNSA. The CDR3 is 17 residues long. CDR3 residues: CSISLNPPAASSYGYTF. The CDR3 DNA is TGTTCCATCAGCTTAAACCCCCCCGCCGCCTCTAGCTATGGCTACACCTTC.

This clonotype was seen at least ten times. The gene calls are TRBV11-2 and TRBJ2-7, with 8 positions matching TRBD2. Germline assignment: CDR1 SGHAT and CDR2 FQNNGV. The V segment lost 7 bases and the J segment 7 bases; nucleotides outside the gene matches: 6. The CDR3 loop spans 12 amino acids. The DNA for the CDR3 is TGTGCCAGCACCATAACGGGGGGGGAGCAGTACTTC. It is translated as CASTITGGEQYF.

Sample share makes this clonotype medium-sized. The rearrangement joins TRBV20-1 to TRBJ1-6; TRBD1 might be the D (6 bases). Trimming left V 0 bases short and J 8 bases short, with 14 bases between. This CDR3 contains 15 residues. Germline V CDR1 and CDR2: DFQATT, SNEGSKA (reference sequence). The CDR3 here is CSARDRVRGDSPLHF. The CDR3 DNA reads as TGCAGTGCTAGAGATCGGGTCAGGGGTGATTCACCCCTCCACTTT.